This entry lists 30 T cell receptor beta chains sequenced from one sample in a study of persistence of HIV-infected CD4 T cells. This was the immunoSEQ version 4 assay in survey mode. TCRdb's table, derived via immunoSEQ multiplex PCR, lists solely in-frame clones and lacks some. The sample contains 25,000 to 30,000 clones, approximately 78% of which appear only once. The stimulus was lysate of CMV-infected fibroblasts, roughly 9.2 ug/mL. CD40L-negative CD69-negative CD45RO-high memory CD4+ T cells were sorted as populations depleted of antigen-responding cells. These TCRs' antigens remain unknown. The sample consisted of CD4+ T cells sorted from PBMCs after 18-hour stimulation, taken from a patient who received antiretroviral therapy. All receptors come from an adult man with HIV who was CMV-seropositive.

The chain couples TRBV6-5 to TRBJ1-5; the D gene is possibly TRBD1 (5 bases). The V and J ends lost 6 bases and 5 bases respectively, with 14 bases between them. Germline V CDR1 and CDR2: MNHEY, SVGAGI. The CDR3 has 14 residues. CDR3 in amino acids: CASSRDPRDQPQHF. The CDR3 bases are TGTGCCAGCAGCCGAGACCCCAGGGATCAGCCCCAGCATTTT.

This chain joins TRBV2 and TRBJ2-2; the D gene is possibly TRBD1 (5 bases). This CDR3 is built from 13 residues. From germline, CDR1 is SNHLY and CDR2 FYNNEI. V lost 6 bases and J 3 bases, leaving 8 bases between the germline ends. The CDR3 region has the DNA TGTGCCAGCAGGGTGACAGACACCGGGGAGCTGTTTTTT. This sequence encodes CASRVTDTGELFF.

With respect to this clone: One junction end disagrees with the germline gene, perhaps due to a read error. This chain uses TRBV5-4 with TRBJ1-2; TRBD1 matches at 11 bases. The V gene's germline CDR1 is SGHNT and CDR2 YYREEE (reference sequence). CDR3 length equals 16 residues. The CDR3 nucleotides read TGTGCCGGCAGCCCAGGACAGGGGGCGATCTTCTATGGCTACACCTTC. Amino acids: CAGSPGQGAIFYGYTF.

This chain links TRBV5-1 with TRBJ2-3; 13 bases are a match to TRBD2. The CDR3 has 16 residues. In germline, CDR1 is SGHRS, CDR2 YFSETQ. J lost 0 bases, V lost 4 bases, and 2 bases had no gene match. CDR3 sequence reads: CASSPTSGGSTDTQYF. CDR3 sequence (DNA): TGCGCCAGCAGCCCGACTAGCGGGGGGAGCACAGATACGCAGTATTTT.

The CDR3 reads CASSTIGGTDTQYF. As DNA, the CDR3 is TGCGCCAGCAGTACTATCGGGGGAACAGATACGCAGTATTTT. The chain couples TRBV10-1 to TRBJ2-3; D is possibly TRBD2 (6 bases). The germline V and J ends were trimmed by 5 bases and 3 bases, with 12 bases remaining between them. Germline values: CDR1 WNHNN, CDR2 SYGVQD (reference sequence). The CDR3 is 14 residues long.

This clone showed up just a few times. The chain joins TRBV7-2 to TRBJ1-2; 12 bases line up with TRBD1. The germline CDR1 and CDR2 sequences are SGHTA and FQGNSA. This CDR3 region has 17 residues. J was trimmed by 5 bases and V by 4 bases; bases with no gene match: 11. The CDR3 loop is CASSSSLRDRGHYGYTF. The CDR3 DNA follows: TGTGCCAGCAGCTCCTCCCTCCGGGACAGGGGGCATTATGGCTACACCTTC. Supplemented by reference TRBV7-2 and TRBJ1-2, the full variable domain reads GAGVSQSPSNKVTEKGKDVELRCDPISGHTALYWYRQSLGQGLEFLIYFQGNSAPDKSGLPSDRFSAERTGGSVSTLTIQRTQQEDSAVYLCASSSSLRDRGHYGYTFGSGTRLTVV.

This clone showed up just once. The rearrangement links TRBV28 to TRBJ2-7; the D gene is possibly TRBD1 (5 bases). Looked up from germline, CDR1 is MDHEN and CDR2 is SYDVKM. V lost 10 bases and J lost 0, with 10 bases in between. This CDR3 comprises 12 residues. In DNA, the CDR3 is TGTGCCACAATAAGGGGCTCCTACGAGCAGTACTTC. Translation: CATIRGSYEQYF.

The chain combines TRBV5-1 with TRBJ1-1; 12 bases agree with TRBD1. V lost 4 bases and J lost 1; bases outside the gene matches: 5. Germline CDR1 SGHRS, CDR2 YFSETQ. The CDR3 covers 16 residues. The CDR3 DNA follows: TGCGCCAGCAGCGTAAGGGACAGGGGGCGGAACACTGAAGCTTTCTTT. It encodes CASSVRDRGRNTEAFF. Complete variable domain (other parts from reference TRBV5-1 and TRBJ1-1): KAGVTQTPRYLIKTRGQQVTLSCSPISGHRSVSWYQQTPGQGLQFLFEYFSETQRNKGNFPGRFSGRQFSNSRSEMNVSTLELGDSALYLCASSVRDRGRNTEAFFGQGTRLTVV.

The rearrangement uses TRBV7-3 and TRBJ2-2, with 8 bases that match TRBD1. The germline CDR1 and CDR2 sequences are SGHTA and FQGTGA. The CDR3 has 16 residues. The J segment lost 1 base and the V segment lost 5 bases, leaving 6 bases of the junction unmatched. CDR3 bases: TGTGCCAGCAGCAGTCCCGGGACAGGGAACACCGGGGAGCTGTTTTTT. Translated: CASSSPGTGNTGELFF. Using reference TRBV7-3 and TRBJ2-2 for the parts outside the CDR3, the full variable domain is GAGVSQTPSNKVTEKGKYVELRCDPISGHTALYWYRQSLGQGPEFLIYFQGTGAADDSGLPNDRFFAVRPEGSVSTLKIQRTERGDSAVYLCASSSPGTGNTGELFFGEGSRLTVL.

The chain couples TRBV10-3 to TRBJ2-2; 9 bases are shared with TRBD1. The germline CDR1 and CDR2 sequences are ENHRY and SYGVKD. V was clipped by 0 bases and J by 3 bases; unmatched bases: 2. The CDR3 loop spans 16 amino acids. In DNA form, the CDR3 reads TGTGCCATCAGTGAGTCGGGACAGGGTTACACCGGGGAGCTGTTTTTT. Amino acids: CAISESGQGYTGELFF.

V is TRBV7-3 and J is TRBJ2-1; TRBD1 matches at 9 bases. With V trimmed by 3 bases and J by 5 bases, 8 bases remained unmatched. The CDR3 totals 16 residues. Germline CDR1 reads SGHTA; CDR2 reads FQGTGA. CDR3 nucleotide sequence: TGTGCCAGCAGCTTTTTAACCAGGACAGGGGACAATGAGCAGTTCTTC. It encodes CASSFLTRTGDNEQFF.

As for this clone: Within the sample, other DNA sequences also encode this same CDR3. This chain joins TRBV25-1 and TRBJ2-7, with 7 bases fitting TRBD1. The V gene end was trimmed by 7 bases and the J gene end by 0 bases; junction bases not matched to a gene: 3. The length of the CDR3 is 13 residues. CDR1 MGHDK and CDR2 SYGVNS come from the germline V gene. The CDR3 reads CASTRDSSYEQYF. The DNA for the CDR3 is TGTGCCAGCACCCGGGACAGCTCCTACGAGCAGTACTTC.

The V gene is TRBV5-1, the J gene TRBJ2-7; 12 nucleotides align to TRBD2. V was pared by 2 bases and J by 7 bases, with 10 bases of the junction left unmatched. The germline gives CDR1 SGHRS, CDR2 YFSETQ. There are 16 residues in the CDR3. As DNA, the CDR3 is TGCGCCAGCAGCTTATCGACTAGCGGGGGTTCGAGTGAGCAGTACTTC. Protein product: CASSLSTSGGSSEQYF.

This sequence joins TRBV28 and TRBJ2-3; D is undetermined. Per the germline V gene, CDR1 is MDHEN and CDR2 is SYDVKM. This CDR3 region has 14 residues. V was cut by 5 bases and J by 1 base, with 10 bases left in between. The CDR3 here is CASSMRGGTDTQYF. Written as DNA, the CDR3 is TGTGCCAGCAGTATGCGTGGGGGCACAGATACGCAGTATTTT.

The CDR3: CASSLGGRADTQYF. In nucleotides, the CDR3 is TGCGCCAGCAGCTTGGGAGGGAGGGCAGATACGCAGTATTTT. The J gene is TRBJ2-3, the V gene TRBV5-1; 7 bases fit TRBD2. Germline CDR1 and CDR2: SGHRS and YFSETQ. The J segment lost 4 bases and the V segment lost 0 bases, leaving 2 bases of the junction unmatched. CDR3 length: 14 amino acids.

This clone has just one count. The J gene is TRBJ2-7, the V gene TRBV29-1, with D maybe TRBD1 (5 bases). Trimming cost V 4 bases and J 3 bases, with 10 bases left between them. Germline lookup yields CDR1 SQVTM and CDR2 ANQGSEA. The CDR3 length is 12 residues. The chain's CDR3 is CSVAPTGYEQYF. In DNA, the CDR3 is TGCAGCGTTGCCCCCACAGGCTACGAGCAGTACTTC.

This clone was detected once. The genes are TRBV3-1 (or the pseudogene TRBV3-2) and TRBJ2-3, with 8 bases fitting TRBD2. CDR1 and CDR2 from the germline V gene are LGHDT and YNNKEL (reference sequence). With 0 bases clipped from V and 4 bases from J, the junction kept 6 bases outside the gene matches. CDR3 length: 16 amino acids. CDR3 protein: CASSQDPGGPSDTQYF. DNA of the CDR3: TGTGCCAGCAGCCAAGACCCGGGGGGGCCCTCAGATACGCAGTATTTT.

This chain connects TRBV7-6 to TRBJ2-3; tentative D call: TRBD1 (6 bases). Trimming took 7 bases from V and 2 from J, leaving 13 bases between them. The CDR3 is made up of 14 amino acids. Germline V lookup: CDR1 SGHVS, CDR2 FNYEAQ. The CDR3: CASTLRDNTDTQYF. DNA of the CDR3: TGTGCCAGCACCCTCCGGGACAACACAGATACGCAGTATTTT.

In its sample, this clone was seen once. The chain has TRBV7-9 and TRBJ2-6; a weak D match, TRBD1 (6 bases). V lost 5 bases and J lost 4, with 18 bases in between. The CDR3 length is 17 residues. In germline, CDR1 is SEHNR, CDR2 FQNEAQ (reference sequence). This CDR3 reads CASSPRLGAGGANVLTF. CDR3 nucleotides: TGTGCCAGCAGCCCCCGACTGGGGGCAGGGGGGGCCAACGTCCTGACTTTC.

The chain joins TRBV7-7 to TRBJ2-1; TRBD2 matches at 8 bases. The CDR3 length is 13 residues. The ends lost 2 bases at V and 8 bases at J; junction bases unmatched: 2. Germline V CDR1 and CDR2: SSHAT, FNYEAQ (reference sequence). The CDR3 DNA sequence: TGTGCCAGCAGCTTATCAGCGGGGGATGAGCAGTTCTTC. It is translated as CASSLSAGDEQFF.

V gene TRBV19 combines with J gene TRBJ2-7; 8 bases line up with TRBD1. The length of the CDR3 is 14 residues. Unmatched junction bases numbered 6, after V lost 2 bases and J lost 6 bases. CDR1 LNHDA and CDR2 SQIVND come from the germline V gene (reference sequence). This CDR3 is CASSIQGASTEQYF. CDR3 in DNA: TGTGCCAGTAGTATACAGGGGGCAAGTACCGAGCAGTACTTC.

This clone turned up a few times. J is TRBJ2-5 and V is TRBV10-2, with TRBD1 as a possible D gene (6 bases). Germline CDR1 WSHSY, CDR2 SAAADI. The germline V and J ends were trimmed by 8 bases and 2 bases, with 24 bases remaining between them. This CDR3 contains 17 residues. The CDR3 loop is CASGLGLLLGQQETQYF. The CDR3 DNA reads as TGCGCCAGCGGACTTGGACTGTTGTTGGGACAACAAGAGACCCAGTACTTC.

This clone was seen only once. The chain links TRBV6-5 to TRBJ2-7, with 9 bases identical to TRBD1. This CDR3 has 15 amino acids. V trimming: 5 bases; J trimming: 5 bases; junction bases outside the gene matches: 10. From germline, CDR1 is MNHEY and CDR2 SVGAGI. Here the CDR3 DNA reads TGTGCCAGCAGTACTAACAGGGGGCGCGAGAACGAGCAGTACTTC. Encoded protein: CASSTNRGRENEQYF.

The chain carries TRBV6-1 and TRBJ1-2; TRBD1 aligns across 12 bases. The V gene end was trimmed by 4 bases and the J gene end by 8 bases; junction bases not matched to a gene: 11. This CDR3 comprises 16 residues. The germline CDR1 and CDR2 sequences are MNHNS and SASEGT. CDR3 sequence: CASSVGTGGASLGYTF. The CDR3 DNA follows: TGTGCCAGCAGTGTAGGGACAGGGGGCGCTTCATTGGGCTACACCTTC.

The CDR3 sequence: CASSPADRVVTEAFF. In nucleotides, the CDR3 is TGTGCCAGTAGTCCCGCGGACAGGGTCGTCACTGAAGCTTTCTTT. The rearrangement links TRBV19 to TRBJ1-1; 8 bases align to TRBD1. CDR3 size: 15 residues. Germline trimming cut 5 bases from V and 4 bases from J; bases unmatched to any gene: 9. Germline-derived CDR1 and CDR2 are LNHDA and SQIVND (reference sequence).

The chain carries TRBV5-1 and TRBJ2-7, with TRBD1 as a possible D gene (5 bases). The germline V and J ends were trimmed by 3 bases and 1 base, with 11 bases remaining between them. The CDR3 is made up of 14 amino acids. Germline lookup yields CDR1 SGHRS and CDR2 YFSETQ. CDR3 bases: TGCGCCAGCAGCTCACAGGCTGGATCCTACGAGCAGTACTTC. Its protein is CASSSQAGSYEQYF.

CDR3 in amino acids: CASSEPGTLSYGYTF. DNA of the CDR3: TGTGCCAGCAGTGAACCCGGGACGCTTTCCTATGGCTACACCTTC. The chain joins TRBV25-1 to TRBJ1-2; possibly TRBD1 for D (5 bases). In germline, CDR1 is MGHDK, CDR2 SYGVNS. V was pared by 2 bases and J by 4 bases, with 14 bases between. The CDR3 is 15 amino acids.

CDR3 sequence (DNA): TGTGCCACCAGTGATGACGACAGACTCCCTGGGGCTTTCTTT. This translates into CATSDDDRLPGAFF. The V gene is TRBV24-1, the J gene TRBJ1-1; D is possibly TRBD1 (5 bases). CDR3 length: 14 amino acids. Germline values: CDR1 KGHDR, CDR2 SFDVKD. Between the trimmed V and J ends, which lost 3 bases and 11 bases, there was a span of 18 bases.

The sample holds one count of this clone. This chain uses TRBV24-1 with TRBJ2-3, with TRBD1 matching 8 bases. Germline assignment: CDR1 KGHDR and CDR2 SFDVKD. The CDR3 is 16 residues long. V was clipped by 4 bases and J by 4 bases; unmatched bases: 9. CDR3 sequence: CATSEGRRGLADTQYF. The CDR3 coding sequence is TGTGCCACCAGTGAGGGTCGCAGGGGGCTTGCAGATACGCAGTATTTT.

This chain connects TRBV12-3 or TRBV12-4 to TRBJ1-1; maybe TRBD1 (5 bases). This CDR3 has 13 amino acids. Deletions cut 4 bases from V and 5 bases from J, with 11 bases between. The CDR3 DNA is TGTGCCAGCAGTTCGACCTGGGGGACTGAAGCTTTCTTT. Amino acid sequence: CASSSTWGTEAFF.